This T cell receptor beta chain was observed in a study of tumor-infiltrating lymphocytes in localized non-small cell lung cancer (dated by TCRdb to about 2021). About the study as a whole: Patients whose samples were collected after neoadjuvant chemotherapy, as well as both smokers and never-smokers and several histologies, were included in the cohort. From each patient came resected tumor tissue plus uninvolved lung tissue from that same patient, and the uninvolved lung tissue was described as non-adjacent to the tumor. Flow cytometry, multiplex immunofluorescence, RNA-seq, exome sequencing and proteomics were applied to the same patients as TCR sequencing, which was one of several integrated assays. In total, the ICON cohort consisted of around 140 surgical patients with localized non-small cell lung cancer who had their tumors resected. A total of 55 patients were part of the paired comparison of immunoSEQ T-cell fraction between tumor and uninvolved lung.

The V end gives up 5 bases and the J end 2 bases, leaving 7 bases in the junction not matched to a gene. Inclusive of the bounding cysteine and phenylalanine, the CDR3 is 15 residues long. The CDR3 DNA has 45 bases and is translated from base 1. Taken from the germline V gene, the CDR1 and CDR2 loops are LGHNA and YNFKEQ. Here is what the overall study found, with its caveats: Assay coverage differed among patients according to how much tissue was available, so only a subset of the cohort had TCR sequencing. Because different assays used different pieces of the same tissue, intratumor heterogeneity could not be separated from technical variation. Tumor T-cell fraction from TCR sequencing was not associated with recurrence-free survival (p = 0.61). TCR-derived T-cell fraction did not differ between the flow cytometry-defined immunotypes IM1 (good prognosis) and IM2 (poor prognosis). Consistent with immunofluorescence CD3 counts, TCRbeta sequencing supported greater T cell infiltration in tumors than in uninvolved lung tissue.

Note on this clone: This clone's antigen is unknown. The record has no base qualities; no much larger clone is one base away.

Patient enrollment in ICON started in the first half of 2016, and the final patient was enrolled in the second half of 2018. From a subcohort of some 76 patients, fresh tumor and matched uninvolved tissue were collected for in-depth immune analyses, including TCR sequencing. TCR sequencing was performed on DNA isolated from bulk tissue, without cell sorting. TCR sequencing with the immunoSEQ assay provided the T-cell fraction in tumor and uninvolved lung tissue. Processing in the source paper ran as follows. For survival analysis, patients were split into high (upper tertile) and low (lower two tertiles) T-cell fraction groups and compared by log-rank test. A signed-rank test was used to test paired tumor versus uninvolved lung differences in T-cell fraction. The immuneACCESS repertoire file appears here via TCRdb, limited to in-frame rearrangements. These files lack a portion of the clones; in checked studies, under half of the deficit traces to unresolved V genes, and the cause of the others is not known. V, J and clone size derive from that table, while D and trimming were established from the DNA sequence. This sample comprises roughly 11,000 clones, roughly 84% of them detected only once. The ten most abundant clones make up 6% to 9% of the sample.

The receptor chain draws on TRBV4-2 and TRBJ2-7, and TRBD1 matches 9 of the central bases. The receptor was isolated from a human donor with non-small cell lung cancer. Specimen: lung tumor tissue. The CDR3 reads CASSNRQGVAYEQYF. Here is the DNA: TGTGCCAGCAGCAACCGACAGGGGGTTGCCTACGAGCAGTACTTC.